Below are 2 T cell receptor beta chains sequenced from a single sample in a study of cytomegalovirus exposure and HLA in healthy donors. With 60 Vbeta and 13 Jbeta primers, the PCR was carried out. Clones were sequenced by immunoSEQ multiplex PCR, and TCRdb holds only the in-frame ones, with some missing. This table holds about 120,000 clones, over 75% found once. Sequencing used PBMCs. Receptors were obtained from a man aged 18 to 29 in good health and CMV-seropositive.

The gene calls are TRBV2 and TRBJ2-3; 10 bases are shared with TRBD2. The CDR3 covers 20 residues. Losses at the gene ends were 3 bases for V and 5 bases for J; bases not matched to a gene: 20. Germline V lookup: CDR1 SNHLY, CDR2 FYNNEI. The CDR3 loop is CASSEKGVRLAGDGGDTQYF. CDR3 in DNA: TGTGCCAGCAGTGAGAAAGGGGTGAGGCTAGCGGGAGATGGTGGAGATACGCAGTATTTT.

The genes are TRBV4-1 and TRBJ1-1; TRBD1 aligns across 11 bases. The junction had 6 bases not matched to a gene; V was cut back by 1 base and J by 5 bases. CDR1 is MGHRA and CDR2 is YSYEKL in the germline V gene. This CDR3 spans 16 amino acids. Here the CDR3 reads CASSQVLGTGGTEAFF. The CDR3 DNA follows: TGCGCCAGCAGCCAAGTTCTAGGGACAGGGGGGACTGAAGCTTTCTTT.